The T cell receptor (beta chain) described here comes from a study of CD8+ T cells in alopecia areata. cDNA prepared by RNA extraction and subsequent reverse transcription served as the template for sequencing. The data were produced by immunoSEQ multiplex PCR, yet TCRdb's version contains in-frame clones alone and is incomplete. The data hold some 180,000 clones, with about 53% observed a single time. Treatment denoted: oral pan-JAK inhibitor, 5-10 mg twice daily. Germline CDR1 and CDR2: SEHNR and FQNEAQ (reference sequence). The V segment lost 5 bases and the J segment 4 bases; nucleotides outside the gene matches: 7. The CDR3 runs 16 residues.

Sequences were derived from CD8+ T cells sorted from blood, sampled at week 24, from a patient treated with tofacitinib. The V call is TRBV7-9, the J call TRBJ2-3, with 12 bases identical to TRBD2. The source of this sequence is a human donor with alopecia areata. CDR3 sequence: CASSPPSGGASDTQYF. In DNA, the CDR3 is TGTGCCAGCAGCCCCCCTAGCGGGGGGGCCTCAGATACGCAGTATTTT.